Following are 21 T cell receptor beta chains from one sample sequenced in a study of cytomegalovirus exposure and HLA in healthy donors. Primers for the PCR totalled 60 Vbeta and 13 Jbeta. Repertoires were generated with immunoSEQ multiplex PCR, while TCRdb's copy carries only in-frame clones and drops some. The profile covers 120,000 to 150,000 clones, with 68% appearing a single time and less than 5% taken by the ten largest. The specimen sequenced was PBMCs. The receptors come from a man aged 55 to 70 in good health and CMV-seronegative.

J is TRBJ2-7 and V is TRBV7-9, with 8 nucleotides matching TRBD2. Germline V gene data show CDR1 as SEHNR and CDR2 as FQNEAQ (reference sequence). The CDR3 is 15 amino acids. The V gene end was trimmed by 2 bases and the J gene end by 5 bases; junction bases not matched to a gene: 8. The CDR3 DNA is TGTGCCAGCAGCTTATCCGGGACTAGTCATAACGAGCAGTACTTC. Protein product: CASSLSGTSHNEQYF.

The chain recombines TRBV4-2 with TRBJ1-1; TRBD1 aligns across 7 bases. After removal of 4 bases from V and 7 bases from J, the junction contained 12 bases not matched to a gene. The CDR3 is made up of 15 amino acids. CDR1 is LGHNA and CDR2 is YNFKEQ in the germline V gene. In DNA form, the CDR3 reads TGTGCCAGCAGCCTGGGACAGCTGAAGGACCATGAAGCTTTCTTT. Protein product: CASSLGQLKDHEAFF.

This sequence joins TRBV30 and TRBJ1-1; D gene unclear. Germline CDR1 and CDR2: GTSNPN and SVGIG (reference sequence). V lost 0 bases and J lost 1, with 12 bases in between. The CDR3 extends over 15 amino acids. CDR3 in amino acids: CAWSVESWRNTEAFF. DNA of the CDR3: TGTGCCTGGAGTGTGGAGTCCTGGAGGAACACTGAAGCTTTCTTT.

This clone came up a few times. This chain links TRBV6-1 with TRBJ1-1; D unresolved. This CDR3 spans 12 amino acids. The germline CDR1 and CDR2 sequences are MNHNS and SASEGT. Trimming left V 0 bases short and J 11 bases short, with 10 bases between. The CDR3 reads CASSEARLTAFF. CDR3 nucleotide sequence: TGTGCCAGCAGTGAAGCCAGGTTAACGGCTTTCTTT.

This chain connects TRBV19 to TRBJ2-7; D might be TRBD1 (6 bases). Germline CDR1 LNHDA, CDR2 SQIVND (reference sequence). The V end was cut by 5 bases, the J end by 2 bases, with 10 bases between. This CDR3 is 13 amino acids long. The CDR3 reads CASSYKGAYEQYF. The DNA of the CDR3 is TGTGCCAGTAGTTATAAGGGGGCCTACGAGCAGTACTTC.

This clone has a handful of counts. The chain carries TRBV18 and TRBJ1-1, with 8 nucleotides matching TRBD1. The CDR3 sequence is 14 residues long. J lost 6 bases, V lost 3 bases, and 6 bases had no gene match. CDR1 and CDR2 from the germline V gene are KGHSH and LQKENI. This CDR3 is CASSPLPGQAEAFF. As DNA, the CDR3 is TGTGCCAGCTCACCGTTACCGGGACAGGCTGAAGCTTTCTTT.

The chain uses TRBV7-2 and TRBJ2-3, with TRBD2 as a possible D gene (5 bases). Deletions cut 2 bases from V and 0 bases from J, with 15 bases between. Germline CDR1 is SGHTA and CDR2 is FQGNSA. The CDR3 is 17 residues long. The CDR3 DNA sequence: TGTGCCAGCAGCTTACAGCGGTCAAAATCTAGCACAGATACGCAGTATTTT. Protein sequence: CASSLQRSKSSTDTQYF. The full variable domain, its missing parts supplied by reference TRBV7-2 and TRBJ2-3, is GAGVSQSPSNKVTEKGKDVELRCDPISGHTALYWYRQSLGQGLEFLIYFQGNSAPDKSGLPSDRFSAERTGGSVSTLTIQRTQQEDSAVYLCASSLQRSKSSTDTQYFGPGTRLTVL.

The table lists this clone with a few counts. This chain uses TRBV7-2 with TRBJ1-2, with no clear D. V was clipped by 1 base and J by 5 bases, with 5 bases between them. CDR3 length: 12 residues. Germline V gives CDR1 SGHTA, CDR2 FQGNSA. Written as DNA, the CDR3 is TGTGCCAGCAGCTTAGAACAGTATGGCTACACCTTC. This codes for CASSLEQYGYTF.

The chain combines TRBV25-1 with TRBJ2-5; D perhaps matches TRBD2 (6 bases). Germline CDR1 is MGHDK and CDR2 is SYGVNS. The CDR3 runs to 14 residues. Trimming took off 10 bases at V and 1 base at J, with 16 bases between the two ends. The DNA of the CDR3 is TGTGCCACCCGGGGCCGTAGCGGCCAAGAGACCCAGTACTTC. Translating it yields CATRGRSGQETQYF.

This chain links TRBV28 with TRBJ2-3, with a weak D call TRBD1 (6 bases). In germline, CDR1 is MDHEN, CDR2 SYDVKM. This CDR3 has 14 amino acids. Trimming pared 8 bases from V and 1 base from J, leaving 13 bases between. CDR3 sequence (DNA): TGTGCCAGCCTACAGGGCCTGGGCACAGATACGCAGTATTTT. This encodes CASLQGLGTDTQYF.

This clone has just one count. The chain carries TRBV12-5 and TRBJ2-2; 10 bases are a match to TRBD2. Per the germline V gene, CDR1 is LGHNT and CDR2 is FRNRAP. J lost 5 bases, V lost 2 bases, and 5 bases had no gene match. The CDR3 consists of 16 residues. This CDR3 is CASGLKLAGVTGELFF. The CDR3 coding sequence is TGTGCTAGTGGTTTGAAGCTAGCGGGAGTAACCGGGGAGCTGTTTTTT.

The CDR3 coding sequence is TGCGCCAGCAGCCACGCATTATATCGTTCTAGCGGGAGATACAATGAGCAGTTCTTC. Residues: CASSHALYRSSGRYNEQFF. This chain uses TRBV4-1 with TRBJ2-1, with 10 bases that match TRBD2. J lost 4 bases, V lost 3 bases, and 15 bases had no gene match. The CDR3 covers 19 residues. Germline V gene sequence: CDR1 MGHRA, CDR2 YSYEKL.

The sample holds one count of this clone. This chain links TRBV2 with TRBJ1-1, with 7 nucleotides matching TRBD1. J gave up 5 bases and V 7 bases, and 10 bases lay outside the gene matches. Germline CDR1 reads SNHLY; CDR2 reads FYNNEI. There are 14 residues in the CDR3. Written as DNA, the CDR3 is TGTGCCAGCACCAACCGGGACAGATGGACTGAAGCTTTCTTT. The encoded protein is CASTNRDRWTEAFF.

The chain carries TRBV11-1 and TRBJ2-3; possibly TRBD2 for D (6 bases). Per the germline V gene, CDR1 is SGHAT and CDR2 is FQDESV (reference sequence). CDR3 size: 13 residues. V dropped 3 bases and J dropped 3 bases, with 7 bases sitting between them. The CDR3 sequence is CASSLEGTDTQYF. The CDR3 DNA is TGTGCCAGCAGCTTGGAGGGGACAGATACGCAGTATTTT.

This chain connects TRBV18 to TRBJ2-2, with 12 bases that match TRBD2. The germline V gene encodes CDR1 KGHSH and CDR2 LQKENI. The CDR3 runs 16 residues. Trimming at V came to 3 bases and at J to 5 bases, leaving 4 bases not matched to a gene. CDR3 region: CASSPTGTSGTGELFF. CDR3 bases: TGTGCCAGCTCACCGACCGGGACTAGCGGGACCGGGGAGCTGTTTTTT.

CDR3 amino acids: CASSFRTSGNYEQYF. CDR3 DNA sequence: TGTGCCAGCAGCTTCCGGACTAGCGGGAACTACGAGCAGTACTTC. V is TRBV7-9 and J is TRBJ2-7, with 12 bases fitting TRBD2. CDR3 size: 15 residues. CDR1 is SEHNR and CDR2 is FQNEAQ in the germline V gene (reference sequence). V shed 3 bases and J 3 bases; nucleotides not matched to a gene: 3.

This clone was detected once. The rearrangement joins TRBV7-3 to TRBJ2-3; TRBD2 matches 7 bases. The CDR3 loop spans 15 amino acids. Unmatched junction bases numbered 5, after V lost 2 bases and J lost 3 bases. CDR1 and CDR2 from the germline V gene are SGHTA and FQGTGA. This CDR3 reads CASSLGGGGTDTQYF. Written as DNA, the CDR3 is TGTGCCAGCAGCTTAGGCGGGGGAGGAACAGATACGCAGTATTTT.

The J gene is TRBJ1-3, the V gene TRBV5-1; D not certain. CDR3 size: 15 residues. The germline V gene encodes CDR1 SGHRS and CDR2 YFSETQ. Between the trimmed V and J ends, which lost 4 bases and 2 bases, there was a span of 13 bases. CDR3 bases: TGCGCCAGCAGCCTCGGAGGAGGGCCTGGAAACACCATATATTTT. Protein sequence: CASSLGGGPGNTIYF.

The CDR3 reads CASSEQREGTDTQYF. The CDR3 nucleotides read TGTGCCAGCAGTGAACAGCGGGAGGGCACAGATACGCAGTATTTT. The chain combines TRBV2 with TRBJ2-3; 9 positions match TRBD2. The CDR3 is made up of 15 amino acids. J was trimmed by 1 base and V by 2 bases; bases with no gene match: 1. Germline values: CDR1 SNHLY, CDR2 FYNNEI.

This clone was counted between two and nine times. The V gene is TRBV28, the J gene TRBJ1-1; 7 nucleotides line up with TRBD1. After removal of 6 bases from V and 0 bases from J, the junction contained 7 bases not matched to a gene. The CDR3 sequence is 15 residues long. The V gene's germline CDR1 is MDHEN and CDR2 SYDVKM. CDR3 bases: TGTGCCAGCAGACCTCTGACAGGGCTGAACACTGAAGCTTTCTTT. The encoded protein is CASRPLTGLNTEAFF.

The chain combines TRBV6-1 with TRBJ1-5; D call uncertain. The CDR3 length is 13 residues. Per the germline V gene, CDR1 is MNHNS and CDR2 is SASEGT. With 4 bases removed from V and 5 bases from J, the gap between germline ends came to 9 bases. The CDR3 coding sequence is TGTGCCAGCAGTGCTAGCAGCTATCAGCCCCAGCATTTT. Its translation: CASSASSYQPQHF.